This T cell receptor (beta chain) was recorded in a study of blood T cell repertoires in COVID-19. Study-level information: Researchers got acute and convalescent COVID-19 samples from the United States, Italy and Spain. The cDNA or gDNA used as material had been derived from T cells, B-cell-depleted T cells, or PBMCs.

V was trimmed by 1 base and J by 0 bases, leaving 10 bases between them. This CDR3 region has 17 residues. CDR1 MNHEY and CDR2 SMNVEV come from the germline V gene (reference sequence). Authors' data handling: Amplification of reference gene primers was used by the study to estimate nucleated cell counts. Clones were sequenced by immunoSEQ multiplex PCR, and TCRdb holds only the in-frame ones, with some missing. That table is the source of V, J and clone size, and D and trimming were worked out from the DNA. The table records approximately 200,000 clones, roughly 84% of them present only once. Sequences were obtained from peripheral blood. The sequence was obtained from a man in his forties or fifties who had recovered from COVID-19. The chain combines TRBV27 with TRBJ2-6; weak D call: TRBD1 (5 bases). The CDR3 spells CASSLWGSGSGANVLTF. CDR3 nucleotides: TGTGCCAGCAGTTTATGGGGCAGTGGCTCTGGGGCCAACGTCCTGACTTTC. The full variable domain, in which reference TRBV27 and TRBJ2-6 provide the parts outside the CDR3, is EAQVTQNPRYLITVTGKKLTVTCSQNMNHEYMSWYRQDPGLGLRQIYYSMNVEVTDKGDVPEGYKVSRKEKRNFPLILESPSPNQTSLYFCASSLWGSGSGANVLTFGAGSRLTVL.